This TCR beta chain derives from a study of blood T cell repertoires in COVID-19. Clones were sequenced by immunoSEQ multiplex PCR, and TCRdb holds only the in-frame ones, with some missing. The table records some 21,000 clones, roughly 89% of them present only once. The ends were cut back, 5 bases at V and 1 base at J, with 15 bases in the middle. Per germline, CDR1 SGHRS and CDR2 YFSETQ. CDR3 size: 15 residues. This clone was counted once. This chain connects TRBV5-1 to TRBJ1-1; maybe TRBD1 (5 bases). The sample taken for sequencing was peripheral blood. The sequence derives from a man between 65 and 80 years old with active COVID-19. The CDR3, as DNA: TGCGCCAGCAGACCCGGTCTTAGGGGGAACACTGAAGCTTTCTTT. This encodes CASRPGLRGNTEAFF.